The source of this T cell receptor beta chain is a study of blood T cell repertoires in COVID-19 (dated by TCRdb to the early 2020s). Some background on the complete study: Samples from collaborators originated in the United States, Italy and Spain and spanned both the acute and convalescent phases of COVID-19. The material from the prospective study consisted of cDNA or gDNA derived from T cells, B-cell-depleted T cells, or PBMCs. Subjects who had been exposed to COVID-19, were actively infected with it, or had recovered from it provided the deeply sampled blood TCRbeta repertoires that made up the dataset. The repertoires were made available in a free public database intended to serve as a resource for research on the immune response to SARS-CoV-2. Samples were obtained from the ongoing ImmuneRACE study (first 160 participants) and from about 1,300 subjects provided by 6 global collaborators. Nearly every sample came with metadata listing a de-identified subject ID, COVID-19 status, age in years and sex. Where HLA class I and class II types were available, the types were taken from metadata supplied by the sample provider, not from assay-based typing. What the authors observed across the whole study: The quantity of clinical and demographic metadata differed by source and by participant and was supplied without curation.

A remark on this clone: Its antigen is unknown. No per-base quality is available; no much larger clone lies one base away.

Measured from the cysteine to the phenylalanine, the CDR3 is 13 residues long. Only the CDR3 DNA stays, 39 bases, in frame from base 1. Clipping removes 4 bases from V and 9 bases from J, with 8 as the unmatched junction base count. Via the germline V gene, CDR1 is MNHEY and CDR2 SVGAGI. Participants in the prospective study were aged roughly 18 to 90 years, lived in about two dozen United States geographic areas, and enrolled through a virtual design. In the prospective study, participants were assigned to cohorts based on the clinical history participants reported in a screening survey and a study questionnaire. For ImmuneRACE Cohort 3, a participant was defined as recovered based on two consecutive negative NP/OP PCR tests, clearance by a healthcare professional, or resolution of symptoms. In the prospective study, whole blood, serum and a nasopharyngeal or oropharyngeal swab were collected from each participant by mobile phlebotomists. Additional blood draws and questionnaires over an approximately two-month period could optionally be provided by prospective study participants. Blood samples from the prospective study were shipped frozen or at room temperature prior to DNA extraction.

The immunoSEQ Assay, a bias-controlled multiplex PCR, was used to amplify TCRbeta CDR3 regions from genomic DNA. In the authors' own workflow: The number of nucleated cells in each sample was estimated by amplification of reference gene primers within the assay. Sequence reads were collapsed and filtered to measure the absolute abundance of every unique TCRbeta CDR3 rearrangement. For each sample, productive Simpson clonality was calculated as the square root of Simpson's diversity index over productive rearrangements. This immuneACCESS table, as held by TCRdb, lists in-frame sequences with V and J called but not all clones. Of the missing ones, under half trace to an unresolved V gene in checked studies; the others have no known cause. V, J and clone size were drawn from that table, and D and trimming were deduced from the DNA. The table for this sample lists a few hundred thousand clones; roughly 88% of them were counted only once. Less than 2.5% of the sample belongs to the ten largest clones.

The V and J segments used are TRBV6-5 and TRBJ1-1; the central 7 bases match TRBD1. The sample consisted of PBMCs or T cells enriched from blood (not recorded which). The sequence came from a man in his thirties or forties who had recovered from COVID-19. The CDR3 amino acid sequence is: CASSLAGRGQAFF. The bases are TGTGCCAGCAGTTTAGCCGGAAGGGGGCAAGCTTTCTTT.